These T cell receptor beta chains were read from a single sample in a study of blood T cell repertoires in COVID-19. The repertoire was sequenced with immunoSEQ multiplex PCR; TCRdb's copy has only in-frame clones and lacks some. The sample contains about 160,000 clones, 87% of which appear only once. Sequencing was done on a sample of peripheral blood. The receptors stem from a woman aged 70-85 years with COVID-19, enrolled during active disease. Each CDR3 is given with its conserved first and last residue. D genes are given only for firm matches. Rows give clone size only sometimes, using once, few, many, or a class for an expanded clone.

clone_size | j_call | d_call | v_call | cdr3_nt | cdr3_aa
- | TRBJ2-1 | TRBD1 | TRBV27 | TGTGCCAGCAGTCAGCGGACAGGAGCCTCGGCAGTCAATGAGCAGTTCTTC | CASSQRTGASAVNEQFF
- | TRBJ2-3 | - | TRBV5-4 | TGTGCCAGCAGCTTTCAGGGCGTCTCAGATACGCAGTATTTT | CASSFQGVSDTQYF
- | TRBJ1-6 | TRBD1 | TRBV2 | TGTGCCAGCATTGACCAAAGGGGGCGCAGAGACCATTCACCCCTCCACTTT | CASIDQRGRRDHSPLHF
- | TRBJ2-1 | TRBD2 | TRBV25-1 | TGTGCCAGCAGTGAATTCTTATCGTGGGGGGGCTCCTACAATGAGCAGTTCTTC | CASSEFLSWGGSYNEQFF
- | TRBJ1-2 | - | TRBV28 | TGTGCCAGCAGTCCCAGCGGGGGCTACACCTTC | CASSPSGGYTF
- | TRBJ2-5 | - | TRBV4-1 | TGCGCCAGCAGCCAAGGCAACCGGGTGATCCAAGAGACCCAGTACTTC | CASSQGNRVIQETQYF
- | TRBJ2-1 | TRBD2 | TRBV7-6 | TGTGCCAGCAGCTTTTCTAGCGGTTCCTACAATGAGCAGTTCTTC | CASSFSSGSYNEQFF
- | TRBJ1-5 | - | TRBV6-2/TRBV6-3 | TGTGCCAGCAGTTACCCGGGGAGGCGGGGCAATCAGCCCCAGCATTTT | CASSYPGRRGNQPQHF
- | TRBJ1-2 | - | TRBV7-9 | TGTGCCAGCAGCGTAGGCCCGGACTATGGCTACACCTTC | CASSVGPDYGYTF
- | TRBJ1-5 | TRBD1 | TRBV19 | TGTGCCAGTAGTACCCCACCCGGGACAGGGCGAAGCAATCAGCCCCAGCATTTT | CASSTPPGTGRSNQPQHF
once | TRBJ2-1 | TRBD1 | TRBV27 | TGTGCCAGCTTGACAGGGAACGATGAGCAGTTCTTC | CASLTGNDEQFF
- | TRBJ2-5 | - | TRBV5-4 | TGTGCCAGCAGCTTGGGACTACAAGAGACCCAGTACTTC | CASSLGLQETQYF
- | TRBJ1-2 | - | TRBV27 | TGTGCCAGCAGTTTAGCAGGGGTCGGCTACACCTTC | CASSLAGVGYTF
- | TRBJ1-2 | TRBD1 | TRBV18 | TGTGCCGCCAGGATGGGACAGGGGCTAAGCTACACCTTC | CAARMGQGLSYTF
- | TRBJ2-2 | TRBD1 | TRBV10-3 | TGTGCCATCAAGGCGCGGGGACAGGGAGACACCGGGGAGCTGTTTTTT | CAIKARGQGDTGELFF
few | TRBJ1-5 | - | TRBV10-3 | TGTGCCATCAGTGAGGGCCCGGGGAGCAATCAGCCCCAGCATTTT | CAISEGPGSNQPQHF
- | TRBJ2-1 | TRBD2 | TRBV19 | TGTGCCATTGATAGCGGGGCTTTCTACAATGAGCAGTTCTTC | CAIDSGAFYNEQFF
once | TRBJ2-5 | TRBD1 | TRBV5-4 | TGTGCCAGCAGCGGACAGGGGGAGACCCAGTACTTC | CASSGQGETQYF
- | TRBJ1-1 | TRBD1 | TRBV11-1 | TGTGCCAGCAGCCCCAGGGACAGCAACACTGAAGCTTTCTTT | CASSPRDSNTEAFF
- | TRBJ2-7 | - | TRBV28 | TGTGCCAGCAGTGCAGGACTGGACCCGTACGAGCAGTACTTC | CASSAGLDPYEQYF
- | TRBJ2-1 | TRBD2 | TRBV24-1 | TGTGCCACCAGTGATACCACCGGGACTAGCGGGGGGGTATACAATGAGCAGTTCTTC | CATSDTTGTSGGVYNEQFF
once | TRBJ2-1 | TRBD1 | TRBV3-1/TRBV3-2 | TGTGCCAGCAGCCACAACGTCAGGGGGCTTGGTGAGCAGTTCTTC | CASSHNVRGLGEQFF
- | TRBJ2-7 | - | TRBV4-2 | TGTGCCAGCAGCCAAGTGGCAGGGGATCCCTCCTACGAGCAGTACTTC | CASSQVAGDPSYEQYF
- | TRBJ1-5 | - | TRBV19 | TGTGCCAGTACTCTCCAGGGGAATCAGCCCCAGCATTTT | CASTLQGNQPQHF
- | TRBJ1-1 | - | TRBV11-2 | TGTGCCAGCAGCTTATTGGGTTGGCAGGCGAACACTGAAGCTTTCTTT | CASSLLGWQANTEAFF
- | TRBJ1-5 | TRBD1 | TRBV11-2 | TGTGCCAGCAGCACCGGGACAGCGACAAATCAGCCCCAGCATTTT | CASSTGTATNQPQHF
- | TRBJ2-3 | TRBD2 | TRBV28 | TGTGCCAGCAGCCATAGCGGGGGGGTTTCGGATACGCAGTATTTT | CASSHSGGVSDTQYF
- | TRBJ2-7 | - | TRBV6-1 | TGTGCCAGCAGTGAAAACAGCTACGAGCAGTACTTC | CASSENSYEQYF
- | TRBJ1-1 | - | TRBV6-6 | TGTGCCAGCACGAGGGTAGGTGTTCAAACTGAAGCTTTCTTT | CASTRVGVQTEAFF
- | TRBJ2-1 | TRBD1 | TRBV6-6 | TGTGCCAGCAGGGCCAAGTTGACAGGGAACAATGAGCAGTTCTTC | CASRAKLTGNNEQFF
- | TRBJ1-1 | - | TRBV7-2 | TGTGCCAGCAGCTTAAAGGCCACGGGCACTGAAGCTTTCTTT | CASSLKATGTEAFF
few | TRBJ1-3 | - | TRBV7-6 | TGTGCCAGCAGCTCAGAGACAGGACGCTCTGGAAACACCATATATTTT | CASSSETGRSGNTIYF
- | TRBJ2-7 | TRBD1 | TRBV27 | TGTGCCAGCAGTCGTAGAGGGACAGGGGGCTCCTACGAGCAGTACTTC | CASSRRGTGGSYEQYF
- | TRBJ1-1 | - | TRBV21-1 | TGTGCCAGCAGCGCCAGCGGCGGGGAAGAGAAACATGGGAACACTGAAGCTTTCTTT | CASSASGGEEKHGNTEAFF
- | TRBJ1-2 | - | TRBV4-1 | TGCGCCAGCAGCCAAGATGTGTGGCCGGGGGGCCACACCTTC | CASSQDVWPGGHTF
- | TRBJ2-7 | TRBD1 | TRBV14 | TGTGCCAGCAGCCAAGGGGCAGGGGGTCTCGAGCAGTACTTC | CASSQGAGGLEQYF
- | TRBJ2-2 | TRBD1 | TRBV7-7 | TGTGCTAGCAGCCAAGGGACAGGGAATACCGGGGAGCTGTTTTTT | CASSQGTGNTGELFF
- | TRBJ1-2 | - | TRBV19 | TGTGCCAGTAGTCCGAGGACAGTTAGCTACACCTTC | CASSPRTVSYTF
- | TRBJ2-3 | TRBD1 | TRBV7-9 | TGTGCCAGCAGCTTGGGGGAAGGGGGCATAGATACGCAGTATTTT | CASSLGEGGIDTQYF
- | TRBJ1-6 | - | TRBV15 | TGTGCCACCAGAGGCCGGGACTACTATAATTCACCCCTCCACTTT | CATRGRDYYNSPLHF
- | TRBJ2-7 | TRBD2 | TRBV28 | TGTGCCAGCAGTTTAAGCGGGGCGCGGGAGCAGTACTTC | CASSLSGAREQYF
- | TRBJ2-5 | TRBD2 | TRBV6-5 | TGTGCCAGCAGTCCTCGACTAGCGCTATACTACTTC | CASSPRLALYYF